This T cell receptor beta chain was captured by sequencing in a study of blood T cells in healthy people across ages. Study findings and constraints: Diversity of TCR beta per million T cells declined in a roughly linear way with age. Leaving the PBMCs unsorted stopped any conclusive comparison of naive versus antigen-experienced cells.

Sample-barcoded 5' priming and a J-beta primer mix drove a second PCR of roughly 7 to 11 cycles. Each of the samples gave a minimum of 3 million paired-end reads that contained CDR3. TCRdb processed the 5' RACE reads anew with MiXCR; each CDR3 protein has one entry. The sample lists around 900,000 distinct CDR3 sequences, around 26% occurring once. Extractions gave at least 5 micrograms of total RNA per sample. In germline, CDR1 is MNHNY, CDR2 SVGAGI (reference sequence). Trimming left V 4 bases short and J 7 bases short, with 17 bases between. The CDR3 is 14 residues long. This clonotype was seen repeatedly, ten times or more. Its cognate antigen is unknown.

The source of this sequence is a woman over 75 in good health. This chain connects TRBV6-6 to TRBJ2-7, with D maybe TRBD1 (5 bases). The sequenced sample was blood. The CDR3 DNA reads TGTGCCAGCAGTTCCAGGCCCCAAGCAGGGGAGCAGTACTTC. Protein: CASSSRPQAGEQYF.